The rows below give T cell receptor beta chains drawn from one sample of a study of blood T cell repertoires in COVID-19. The table came from immunoSEQ multiplex PCR; TCRdb's copy has only in-frame clones and leaves some out. Here the sample spans roughly 400,000 clones, more than 75% being singletons. The sequenced sample consisted of peripheral blood. The receptor set was obtained from a woman aged 55-69 years with COVID-19, enrolled during active disease. Both conserved end residues are part of each CDR3. The order of the fields is D gene, clone size, V gene, J gene, CDR3 protein, CDR3 DNA. The D gene is left open where the match is weak. Only some rows state a clone size, as once, few, many or a class for expanded clones.

d_gene: TRBD1
abundance: few
v_gene: TRBV7-3
j_gene: TRBJ1-1
CDR3aa: CASGDRGRTEAFF
CDR3nt: TGTGCCAGTGGGGACAGGGGGCGCACTGAAGCTTTCTTT

d_gene: TRBD1
abundance: once
v_gene: TRBV5-1
j_gene: TRBJ2-7
CDR3aa: CASSSQDRDWDEQYF
CDR3nt: TGCGCCAGCAGCTCACAGGACAGGGATTGGGACGAGCAGTACTTC

d_gene: TRBD1
abundance: .
v_gene: TRBV12-5
j_gene: TRBJ1-5
CDR3aa: CASGISGTGNNQPQHF
CDR3nt: TGTGCTAGTGGTATCTCCGGGACAGGAAACAATCAGCCCCAGCATTTT

d_gene: .
abundance: .
v_gene: TRBV6-5
j_gene: TRBJ2-7
CDR3aa: CASSYSRYEQYF
CDR3nt: TGTGCCAGCAGTTACTCGCGTTACGAGCAGTACTTC

d_gene: .
abundance: once
v_gene: TRBV5-1
j_gene: TRBJ1-2
CDR3aa: CASSLGEGHGYTF
CDR3nt: TGCGCCAGCAGCTTGGGGGAGGGCCATGGCTACACCTTC

d_gene: TRBD1
abundance: .
v_gene: TRBV30
j_gene: TRBJ1-4
CDR3aa: CAWSADRGRWDEKLFF
CDR3nt: TGTGCCTGGAGTGCCGACAGGGGGCGGTGGGATGAAAAACTGTTTTTT

d_gene: .
abundance: many
v_gene: TRBV7-3
j_gene: TRBJ1-1
CDR3aa: CASSLEGLNTEAFF
CDR3nt: TGTGCCAGCAGCTTAGAGGGATTGAACACTGAAGCTTTCTTT

d_gene: .
abundance: .
v_gene: TRBV18
j_gene: TRBJ2-1
CDR3aa: CASSPGGYEQFF
CDR3nt: TGTGCCAGCTCACCGGGCGGGTACGAGCAGTTCTTC

d_gene: TRBD1
abundance: .
v_gene: TRBV19
j_gene: TRBJ1-3
CDR3aa: CASSNVPGQASHSGNTIYF
CDR3nt: TGTGCCAGTAGTAACGTCCCGGGACAGGCTTCACACTCTGGAAACACCATATATTTT

d_gene: TRBD1
abundance: .
v_gene: TRBV9
j_gene: TRBJ2-7
CDR3aa: CASSASPDRVNEQYF
CDR3nt: TGTGCCAGCAGCGCTAGCCCCGACAGGGTCAACGAGCAGTACTTC

d_gene: TRBD2
abundance: .
v_gene: TRBV15
j_gene: TRBJ2-2
CDR3aa: CATSRPLGLAGGPTGELFF
CDR3nt: TGTGCCACCAGCAGACCCCTGGGACTAGCGGGGGGACCCACCGGGGAGCTGTTTTTT

d_gene: TRBD1
abundance: .
v_gene: TRBV5-1
j_gene: TRBJ1-2
CDR3aa: CASSLAFTGQGRNGYTF
CDR3nt: TGCGCCAGCAGCTTGGCCTTCACCGGACAGGGTAGAAACGGCTACACCTTC

d_gene: .
abundance: .
v_gene: TRBV10-3
j_gene: TRBJ1-2
CDR3aa: CATRRANYGYTF
CDR3nt: TGTGCCACCCGGAGGGCTAACTATGGCTACACCTTC

d_gene: TRBD2
abundance: .
v_gene: TRBV6-2/TRBV6-3
j_gene: TRBJ2-7
CDR3aa: CASSFGLAGVGSYEQYF
CDR3nt: TGTGCCAGCAGTTTTGGACTAGCGGGTGTGGGGTCCTACGAGCAGTACTTC

d_gene: .
abundance: .
v_gene: TRBV4-1
j_gene: TRBJ1-5
CDR3aa: CASSHTGQSNQPQHF
CDR3nt: TGCGCCAGCAGCCACACCGGACAGTCCAATCAGCCCCAGCATTTT

d_gene: TRBD2
abundance: .
v_gene: TRBV9
j_gene: TRBJ2-1
CDR3aa: CASSPQRGGKNEQFF
CDR3nt: TGTGCCAGCAGCCCACAGCGGGGGGGCAAAAATGAGCAGTTCTTC

d_gene: TRBD2
abundance: .
v_gene: TRBV19
j_gene: TRBJ2-1
CDR3aa: CASSLTSGSNEQFF
CDR3nt: TGTGCCAGTAGCCTGACTAGCGGGAGCAATGAGCAGTTCTTC

d_gene: TRBD2
abundance: .
v_gene: TRBV28
j_gene: TRBJ2-1
CDR3aa: CASSGSGGAWNEQFF
CDR3nt: TGTGCCAGCAGTGGTAGCGGGGGGGCATGGAATGAGCAGTTCTTC

d_gene: .
abundance: .
v_gene: TRBV30
j_gene: TRBJ1-5
CDR3aa: CAWSVIIQPQHF
CDR3nt: TGTGCCTGGAGTGTCATCATTCAGCCCCAGCATTTT

d_gene: .
abundance: .
v_gene: TRBV1
j_gene: TRBJ2-3
CDR3aa: CTSSQDLPSGGLPDTQYF
CDR3nt: TGCACCAGCAGCCAAGATCTTCCAAGCGGGGGGCTGCCAGATACGCAGTATTTT

d_gene: TRBD1
abundance: .
v_gene: TRBV28
j_gene: TRBJ1-1
CDR3aa: CASSLSTGGTFF
CDR3nt: TGTGCCAGCAGTTTATCCACAGGGGGGACTTTCTTT

d_gene: .
abundance: .
v_gene: TRBV5-1
j_gene: TRBJ1-5
CDR3aa: CASSLAGSSQPQHF
CDR3nt: TGCGCCAGCAGCTTGGCAGGGTCTAGTCAGCCCCAGCATTTT

d_gene: .
abundance: once
v_gene: TRBV5-5
j_gene: TRBJ2-1
CDR3aa: CASSLGYRDSYNEQFF
CDR3nt: TGTGCCAGCAGCTTGGGTTACCGAGATTCCTACAATGAGCAGTTCTTC